A selection of T cell receptor beta chains follows, all from one sample in a study of T cell responses to AZD1222 COVID-19 vaccine. Using immunoSEQ multiplex PCR, the repertoire was profiled, and TCRdb retains in-frame clones only, with some absent. The sample lists fewer than 120,000 clones, 87% seen once, with less than 3.5% in the top ten. The starting material was peripheral blood, obtained on day 0 of AZD1222 vaccination. The receptors derive from an adult in good health. The CDR3 runs from the conserved cysteine through the conserved F or W. D genes are given only for firm matches. Clone size appears in some rows only: once, few, many, or a class for an expanded clone.

J,size,V,D,CDR3,DNA
TRBJ2-5,few,TRBV2,.,CASSETLGQETQYF,TGTGCCAGCAGTGAGACCCTTGGGCAAGAGACCCAGTACTTC
TRBJ1-1,.,TRBV27,.,CASRDSPNTEAFF,TGTGCCAGCAGGGACTCTCCGAACACTGAAGCTTTCTTT
TRBJ2-6,.,TRBV2,.,CASSPGVAGANVLTF,TGTGCCAGCAGTCCCGGGGTGGCTGGGGCCAACGTCCTGACTTTC
TRBJ1-2,.,TRBV3-1/TRBV3-2,.,CASSPRGGPSANYGYTF,TGTGCCAGCAGCCCAAGAGGAGGGCCGTCAGCTAACTATGGCTACACCTTC
TRBJ1-3,few,TRBV19,.,CASGVPGNTIYF,TGTGCCAGCGGGGTTCCTGGAAACACCATATATTTT
TRBJ2-1,.,TRBV9,TRBD2,CASSGSGRSYNEQFF,TGTGCCAGCAGCGGTAGCGGGAGATCCTACAATGAGCAGTTCTTC
TRBJ2-3,.,TRBV28,TRBD2,CASSGLAGADTQYF,TGTGCCAGCAGTGGACTAGCGGGGGCAGATACGCAGTATTTT
TRBJ2-3,.,TRBV14,.,CASSQGVTQYF,TGTGCCAGCAGCCAAGGGGTAACGCAGTATTTT
TRBJ1-5,.,TRBV6-5,.,CASSRAGTSLPQHF,TGTGCCAGCAGTAGAGCCGGGACGAGTCTGCCCCAGCATTTT
TRBJ2-3,.,TRBV5-4,TRBD1,CASIPGQGQPDTQYF,TGTGCCAGCATCCCTGGACAGGGTCAGCCAGATACGCAGTATTTT
TRBJ2-3,.,TRBV7-2,.,CASSFEGVDTQYF,TGTGCCAGCAGCTTCGAGGGTGTGGATACGCAGTATTTT
TRBJ1-3,once,TRBV9,TRBD1,CASSTPRGLGNTIYF,TGTGCCAGCAGCACCCCCAGGGGGCTTGGAAACACCATATATTTT
TRBJ2-2,.,TRBV28,.,CASNPGVTGELFF,TGTGCCAGCAACCCAGGGGTCACCGGGGAGCTGTTTTTT
TRBJ1-3,.,TRBV3-1/TRBV3-2,.,CASSPWTVSGNTIYF,TGTGCCAGCAGCCCCTGGACAGTCTCTGGAAACACCATATATTTT
TRBJ1-1,.,TRBV6-2/TRBV6-3,TRBD1,CASRPGGQGTEAFF,TGTGCCAGCAGACCTGGTGGACAGGGCACTGAAGCTTTCTTT
TRBJ1-1,few,TRBV7-8,TRBD1,CASSSRDRGSNTEAFF,TGTGCCAGCAGCTCCCGGGACAGGGGGTCAAACACTGAAGCTTTCTTT
TRBJ2-7,.,TRBV3-1/TRBV3-2,.,CASSHSYEQYF,TGTGCCAGCAGCCACTCCTACGAGCAGTACTTC
TRBJ1-5,.,TRBV2,.,CASSVSGNQPQHF,TGTGCCAGCAGTGTATCAGGAAATCAGCCCCAGCATTTT
TRBJ1-2,.,TRBV11-2,.,CASSLISYAGYTF,TGTGCCAGCAGCTTAATATCTTACGCTGGCTACACCTTC
TRBJ1-6,.,TRBV28,.,CASSAPYNSPLHF,TGTGCCAGCAGTGCTCCCTATAATTCACCCCTCCACTTT
TRBJ2-7,.,TRBV12-3/TRBV12-4,.,CASSRENYEQYF,TGTGCCAGCAGTCGAGAGAATTACGAGCAGTACTTC
TRBJ1-2,.,TRBV9,TRBD1,CASSAPTGSGYTF,TGTGCCAGCAGCGCCCCGACAGGGTCCGGCTACACCTTC
TRBJ2-2,once,TRBV21-1,.,CASSKGAGLAGESTGELFF,TGTGCCAGCAGCAAAGGGGCGGGACTAGCGGGAGAAAGTACCGGGGAGCTGTTTTTT
TRBJ1-1,.,TRBV9,.,CASSVDPGTGTEAFF,TGTGCCAGCAGCGTAGACCCGGGAACCGGCACTGAAGCTTTCTTT
TRBJ1-2,once,TRBV18,.,CASSPGGNGYTF,TGTGCCAGCTCACCAGGGGGCAACGGCTACACCTTC
TRBJ1-2,.,TRBV28,.,CASTQEGTNYGYTF,TGTGCCAGCACCCAAGAGGGGACAAACTATGGCTACACCTTC
TRBJ2-5,.,TRBV19,TRBD2,CASSIGLAGAGETQYF,TGTGCCAGTAGTATAGGACTAGCGGGAGCTGGGGAGACCCAGTACTTC
TRBJ1-1,.,TRBV30,.,CAWSEGTGENTEAFF,TGTGCCTGGAGTGAAGGAACAGGAGAGAACACTGAAGCTTTCTTT
TRBJ1-6,.,TRBV29-1,.,CSYRTESSYNSPLHF,TGCAGCTATCGTACCGAGAGCTCCTATAATTCACCCCTCCACTTT
TRBJ1-1,.,TRBV7-2,.,CASSSATEAFF,TGTGCCAGCAGCTCCGCGACAGAAGCTTTCTTT
TRBJ2-5,.,TRBV19,.,CASSMSREETQYF,TGTGCCAGTAGTATGTCCAGGGAAGAGACCCAGTACTTC
TRBJ2-7,few,TRBV24-1,.,CATITLTYEQYF,TGTGCCACCATAACCCTAACCTACGAGCAGTACTTC
TRBJ2-5,once,TRBV7-8,TRBD2,CASSRGLAGGRETQYF,TGTGCCAGCAGCCGAGGACTAGCGGGAGGTAGAGAGACCCAGTACTTC
TRBJ1-1,.,TRBV18,.,CASSPPRVGDTEAFF,TGTGCCAGCTCACCCCCTCGGGTAGGAGACACTGAAGCTTTCTTT
TRBJ2-1,.,TRBV6-5,.,CASSLGLRGEQFF,TGTGCCAGCAGTCTAGGACTCCGGGGAGAGCAGTTCTTC
TRBJ2-7,.,TRBV9,TRBD1,CASSVGTGNSYEQYF,TGTGCCAGCAGCGTCGGGACAGGGAATTCCTACGAGCAGTACTTC
TRBJ2-7,.,TRBV6-1,TRBD2,CASRNSGGSSYEQYF,TGTGCCAGCAGAAATAGCGGGGGAAGCTCCTACGAGCAGTACTTC
TRBJ2-1,.,TRBV5-1,TRBD2,CASSFNKGAGGYNEQFF,TGCGCCAGCAGCTTCAACAAAGGAGCGGGAGGGTACAATGAGCAGTTCTTC
TRBJ1-2,.,TRBV2,.,CARQYGQGYGYTF,TGTGCCCGACAATATGGTCAGGGCTATGGCTACACCTTC
TRBJ1-1,.,TRBV28,.,CASSLDSILQAFF,TGTGCCAGCAGTCTAGACAGTATCTTACAGGCTTTCTTT
TRBJ1-6,.,TRBV7-2,.,CASSPQTGTNSPLHF,TGTGCCAGCAGCCCGCAAACAGGGACTAATTCACCCCTCCACTTT
TRBJ1-6,.,TRBV25-1,TRBD1,CASSVNRDRGNSPLHF,TGTGCCAGCAGTGTCAACCGGGACAGGGGAAATTCACCCCTCCACTTT
TRBJ1-3,.,TRBV18,.,CASSPQTEHSGNTIYF,TGTGCCAGCTCACCACAAACGGAGCACTCTGGAAACACCATATATTTT
TRBJ1-2,.,TRBV5-1,.,CASSLEYPDRGGYTF,TGCGCCAGCAGCTTGGAATATCCGGACCGTGGAGGCTACACCTTC
TRBJ1-4,.,TRBV28,.,CASSLQGGQEKLFF,TGTGCCAGCAGTCTACAGGGCGGGCAAGAAAAACTGTTTTTT
TRBJ2-2,.,TRBV27,.,CASSLTWLPGELFF,TGTGCCAGCAGTTTAACTTGGCTCCCCGGGGAGCTGTTTTTT
TRBJ2-5,.,TRBV3-1/TRBV3-2,TRBD2,CASSTAGTSGGGYQETQYF,TGTGCCAGCAGCACAGCCGGGACTAGCGGAGGAGGATACCAAGAGACCCAGTACTTC
TRBJ1-6,.,TRBV27,.,CASSLWGARVGSPLHF,TGTGCCAGCAGTTTATGGGGTGCCAGGGTAGGTTCACCCCTCCACTTT
TRBJ2-3,.,TRBV7-2,.,CASSSQIVDTQYF,TGTGCCAGCAGCTCCCAAATCGTGGATACGCAGTATTTT
TRBJ1-6,once,TRBV20-1,.,CSASKQGDSPLHF,TGCAGTGCTAGTAAACAGGGTGACTCACCCCTCCACTTT
TRBJ2-1,.,TRBV11-3,.,CASSLVAGLGRSEQFF,TGTGCCAGCAGCTTAGTTGCGGGCCTCGGACGGAGTGAGCAGTTCTTC
TRBJ1-1,.,TRBV9,.,CASTTAGSHTEAFF,TGTGCCAGCACCACGGCAGGGAGCCACACTGAAGCTTTCTTT